These 28 T cell receptor beta chains were all obtained from the same sample, sequenced in a study of OX40 agonist ivuxolimab in advanced cancers. Profiled with immunoSEQ multiplex PCR; TCRdb holds only in-frame clones, not every one. The sample carries around 94,000 clones, around 82% recorded once. This material consisted of CD4+ or CD8+ T cells sorted from blood, taken in a trial of the OX40 agonist ivuxolimab. The origin of the receptors is an adult with an advanced solid tumor such as melanoma, head and neck, liver or kidney cancer.

The CDR3: CASSGRGLSPYGRYNEQFF. The CDR3 DNA sequence: TGTGCCAGCAGCGGGAGGGGACTTTCCCCTTACGGCCGCTACAATGAGCAGTTCTTC. V usage is TRBV9 and J usage is TRBJ2-1; D perhaps matches TRBD2 (6 bases). Trimming took off 3 bases at V and 3 bases at J, with 25 bases between the two ends. The CDR3 has 19 amino acids. Per germline, CDR1 SGDLS and CDR2 YYNGEE. The full variable domain, in which reference TRBV9 and TRBJ2-1 provide the parts outside the CDR3, is DSGVTQTPKHLITATGQRVTLRCSPRSGDLSVYWYQQSLDQGLQFLIQYYNGEERAKGNILERFSAQQFPDLHSELNLSSLELGDSALYFCASSGRGLSPYGRYNEQFFGPGTRLTVL.

V and J are TRBV7-3 and TRBJ2-3; no reliable D call. The CDR3 loop spans 14 amino acids. Germline CDR1 SGHTA, CDR2 FQGTGA. Trimming took 2 bases from V and 4 from J, leaving 10 bases between them. In DNA, the CDR3 is TGTGCCAGCAGCTTAGGCCCGGTCTCAGATACGCAGTATTTT. Encoded protein: CASSLGPVSDTQYF.

The chain combines TRBV6-5 with TRBJ1-2, with 8 bases fitting TRBD1. CDR3 length: 16 amino acids. In germline, CDR1 is MNHEY, CDR2 SVGAGI. Unmatched junction bases numbered 4, after V lost 1 base and J lost 0 bases. In DNA, the CDR3 is TGTGCCAGCAGTTACTTACGGACAGGGACTAACTATGGCTACACCTTC. It translates to CASSYLRTGTNYGYTF.

The chain combines TRBV7-9 with TRBJ1-2; no clear D. Germline V gene lookup returns CDR1 SEHNR and CDR2 FQNEAQ (reference sequence). This CDR3 is built from 14 residues. Trimming removed 1 base at V and 0 bases at J, with 6 bases between. Here the CDR3 reads CASSLGSSNYGYTF. The CDR3 DNA follows: TGTGCCAGCAGCTTAGGGTCGTCTAACTATGGCTACACCTTC.

The rearrangement links TRBV7-3 to TRBJ2-2, with D possibly being TRBD1 (6 bases). V lost 5 bases to trimming and J lost 2 bases, with 15 bases between them. Germline V gene sequence: CDR1 SGHTA, CDR2 FQGTGA. There are 16 residues in the CDR3. The CDR3 DNA reads as TGTGCCAGCAGCCTGGACCCACAGGGCAACACCGGGGAGCTGTTTTTT. It specifies CASSLDPQGNTGELFF.

Note on this clone: This may be a read error: a much more frequent sequence differs by one nucleotide. The V gene is TRBV7-3, the J gene TRBJ2-7; D may match TRBD1 or TRBD2 (6 bases each). Germline V gene data show CDR1 as SGHTA and CDR2 as FQGTGA. The CDR3 covers 13 residues. V lost 2 bases, J lost 3 bases, and 8 bases lay in between. Here the CDR3 reads CASSLGGGYEQYF. The CDR3 DNA reads TGTGCCAGCAGCTTAGGAGGGGGCTACGAGCAGTACTTC.

The chain is built from TRBV19 and TRBJ2-1; 7 bases match TRBD2. The CDR3 contains 15 residues. Looked up from germline, CDR1 is LNHDA and CDR2 is SQIVND (reference sequence). V shed 7 bases and J 1 base; nucleotides not matched to a gene: 7. The CDR3 is CASTQMGGSYNEQFF. DNA for the CDR3: TGTGCCAGTACCCAGATGGGGGGGTCCTACAATGAGCAGTTCTTC.

The J gene is TRBJ2-7, the V gene TRBV7-9; D possibly corresponds to TRBD1 (5 bases). CDR1 and CDR2 (germline): SEHNR, FQNEAQ (reference sequence). The CDR3 contains 14 residues. With 5 bases removed from V and 5 bases from J, the gap between germline ends came to 16 bases. The CDR3 DNA sequence: TGTGCCAGCAGCCCCTCGGGCAGGGTCCACGAGCAGTACTTC. Its translation: CASSPSGRVHEQYF.

The chain carries TRBV6-6 and TRBJ2-2; D might be TRBD1 (5 bases). The germline V and J ends were trimmed by 6 bases and 5 bases, with 16 bases remaining between them. CDR1 is MNHNY, CDR2 SVGAGI, per germline (reference sequence). This CDR3 has 15 amino acids. For the CDR3, the DNA is TGTGCCAGCAGCCCCTCGGCCAGGGTTACCGGGGAGCTGTTTTTT. Translating it yields CASSPSARVTGELFF.

This sequence joins TRBV6-5 and TRBJ1-1; no definite D call. This CDR3 contains 13 residues. Per the germline V gene, CDR1 is MNHEY and CDR2 is SVGAGI. Trimming shortened V by 7 bases and J by 1 base, and 10 bases separated the two germline ends. The CDR3 DNA is TGTGCCAGCATCGGTCAGGAGAACACTGAAGCTTTCTTT. It codes for CASIGQENTEAFF.

This clone was found once. The chain joins TRBV5-1 to TRBJ2-2; possibly TRBD2 for D (5 bases). V gave up 0 bases and J gave up 2 bases, with 11 bases separating them. The germline V gene has CDR1 SGHRS and CDR2 YFSETQ. CDR3 length equals 16 residues. Here the CDR3 reads CASSLAAGLNTGELFF. CDR3 coding DNA: TGCGCCAGCAGCTTGGCGGCGGGCCTCAACACCGGGGAGCTGTTTTTT.

The V gene is TRBV9, the J gene TRBJ2-7, with 11 nucleotides matching TRBD1. Trimming at V came to 2 bases and at J to 9 bases, leaving 10 bases not matched to a gene. CDR3 size: 15 residues. The V gene's germline CDR1 is SGDLS and CDR2 YYNGEE. The CDR3 region is CASSVGQGAKRAQYF. As DNA, the CDR3 is TGTGCCAGCAGCGTCGGACAGGGGGCGAAGAGAGCGCAGTACTTC.

The rearrangement uses TRBV6-4 and TRBJ1-2; D is possibly TRBD1 (5 bases). This CDR3 is 15 amino acids long. Trimming removed 5 bases from V and 1 base from J, with 14 bases in between. Germline CDR1 and CDR2: MRHNA and SNTAGT. The CDR3 DNA sequence: TGTGCCAGCAGTCTACAGGCGGGTCTTAACTATGGCTACACCTTC. Its translation is CASSLQAGLNYGYTF.

This clone has a single count. This chain joins TRBV5-1 and TRBJ2-5; D unclear. CDR1 is SGHRS and CDR2 is YFSETQ in the germline V gene. The CDR3 length is 16 residues. V was pared by 4 bases and J by 5 bases, with 21 bases between. The CDR3 reads CASSRLSSASAETQYF. The CDR3 bases are TGCGCCAGCAGCCGATTATCGAGCGCTTCAGCGGAGACCCAGTACTTC.

This rearrangement joins TRBV5-1 to TRBJ2-1; D is ambiguous. The V end lost 4 bases, the J end lost 3 bases, and 2 bases lay between the germline ends. Germline lookup yields CDR1 SGHRS and CDR2 YFSETQ. The CDR3 has 11 residues. The CDR3 bases are TGCGCCAGCAGCCTCTACAATGAGCAGTTCTTC. Its protein is CASSLYNEQFF.

The chain recombines TRBV6-1 with TRBJ1-1; unclear D gene. V gave up 3 bases and J gave up 0 bases, with 11 bases separating them. The CDR3 is 15 residues long. CDR1 MNHNS and CDR2 SASEGT come from the germline V gene. The CDR3 spells CASSDPDLLNTEAFF. In DNA form, the CDR3 reads TGTGCCAGCAGTGACCCGGACCTACTGAACACTGAAGCTTTCTTT.

The chain joins TRBV7-3 to TRBJ2-2; D remains ambiguous. CDR3 length: 13 residues. Germline CDR1 reads SGHTA; CDR2 reads FQGTGA. Trimming took 3 bases from V and 7 from J, leaving 9 bases between them. CDR3 sequence (DNA): TGTGCCAGCAGCTTCAATCGCGACGGGGAGCTGTTTTTT. Its translation: CASSFNRDGELFF.

This chain links TRBV2 with TRBJ2-5; D not certain. The V and J ends lost 6 bases and 4 bases respectively, with 3 bases between them. CDR1 is SNHLY and CDR2 is FYNNEI in the germline V gene. The length of the CDR3 is 10 residues. CDR3 in amino acids: CASSTETQYF. The CDR3 DNA sequence: TGTGCCAGCAGCACAGAGACCCAGTACTTC.

In its sample, this clone was seen once. The chain carries TRBV20-1 and TRBJ2-7; the D is unclear. V lost 5 bases to trimming and J lost 3 bases, with 5 bases between them. CDR3 length: 10 residues. Germline V gives CDR1 DFQATT, CDR2 SNEGSKA (reference sequence). The CDR3 reads CSAGDYEQYF. In DNA, the CDR3 is TGCAGTGCTGGCGACTACGAGCAGTACTTC.

In this sample, this clone turned up a few times. The chain uses TRBV7-9 and TRBJ2-5, with D perhaps TRBD2 (5 bases). Germline values: CDR1 SEHNR, CDR2 FQNEAQ (reference sequence). V was pared by 5 bases and J by 3 bases, with 22 bases between. This CDR3 has 17 residues. The chain's CDR3 is CASSKSVGRAREETQYF. DNA of the CDR3: TGTGCCAGCAGCAAAAGCGTGGGGAGAGCTAGGGAAGAGACCCAGTACTTC.

This sequence joins TRBV6-5 and TRBJ1-2; a possible D gene is TRBD1 (5 bases). Germline V gene lookup returns CDR1 MNHEY and CDR2 SVGAGI. V was trimmed by 5 bases and J by 8 bases, leaving 15 bases between them. The CDR3 loop spans 13 amino acids. This CDR3 reads CASSSEGLRGYTF. CDR3 DNA: TGTGCCAGCAGTAGTGAGGGGCTTCGGGGCTACACCTTC.

On this clone: An end of the junction does not agree with germline; a read error may underlie this. This rearrangement joins TRBV7-7 to TRBJ2-1; TRBD1 agrees at 8 bases. CDR3 length: 15 amino acids. CDR1 is SSHAT and CDR2 is FNYEAQ in the germline V gene (reference sequence). CDR3 loop: CASSPTGGSYNEQFF. In DNA, the CDR3 is TGTGCTAGCAGCCCAACAGGGGGATCGTACAATGAGCAGTTCTTC.

Remarks on this clone: The germline gene is not matched at one end of the junction; a read error may be the cause. This chain connects TRBV19 to TRBJ1-5; the match to TRBD1 covers 7 bases. Germline CDR1 reads LNHDA; CDR2 reads SQIVND (reference sequence). This CDR3 is 15 amino acids long. CDR3 amino acids: CASSIGQARKQPQHF. Here the CDR3 DNA reads TGTGCCAGTAGTATTGGACAGGCGCGCAAACAGCCCCAGCATTTT.

This sequence joins TRBV10-3 and TRBJ2-7, with D possibly matching TRBD2 (6 bases). V lost 3 bases, J lost 1 base, and 10 bases lay in between. This CDR3 region has 14 residues. Germline lookup yields CDR1 ENHRY and CDR2 SYGVKD. CDR3 region: CAISDRRESYEQYF. The CDR3 nucleotides are TGTGCCATCAGTGACAGGCGGGAATCCTACGAGCAGTACTTC.

This clone was picked up a small number of times. The rearrangement uses TRBV30 and TRBJ1-4; D gene unclear. CDR3 size: 14 residues. The germline V and J ends were trimmed by 0 bases and 8 bases, with 13 bases remaining between them. The germline V gene encodes CDR1 GTSNPN and CDR2 SVGIG (reference sequence). In DNA, the CDR3 is TGTGCCTGGAGTGTACGAAGGGCGCGCGAAAAACTGTTTTTT. It specifies CAWSVRRAREKLFF.

This chain connects TRBV28 to TRBJ2-5, with TRBD1 as a possible D gene (6 bases). The CDR3 runs to 16 residues. Trimming stripped 5 bases from V and 0 bases from J, with 16 bases between. The germline gives CDR1 MDHEN, CDR2 SYDVKM. The CDR3 sequence: CASSIGGPTNQETQYF. CDR3 bases: TGTGCCAGCAGTATTGGGGGCCCCACCAACCAAGAGACCCAGTACTTC. The variable domain in full, completed from reference TRBV28 and TRBJ2-5, reads DVKVTQSSRYLVKRTGEKVFLECVQDMDHENMFWYRQDPGLGLRLIYFSYDVKMKEKGDIPEGYSVSREKKERFSLILESASTNQTSMYLCASSIGGPTNQETQYFGPGTRLLVL.

This clone showed up just once. The chain uses TRBV4-2 and TRBJ1-2; maybe TRBD1 (6 bases). Germline CDR1 is LGHNA and CDR2 is YNFKEQ. The V gene lost 4 bases and the J gene lost 5 bases, with 23 bases spanning the gap. The CDR3 is 17 amino acids. The CDR3 sequence: CASSRNPGAYTSYGYTF. DNA for the CDR3: TGTGCCAGCAGCCGAAACCCAGGGGCCTATACCAGTTATGGCTACACCTTC.

The chain combines TRBV7-8 with TRBJ2-4; a weak D match, TRBD2 (5 bases). The germline V gene encodes CDR1 SGHVS and CDR2 FQNEAQ. The V and J ends lost 1 base and 4 bases respectively, with 8 bases between them. The CDR3 extends over 14 amino acids. The CDR3 loop reads CASSLGGSKNIQYF. CDR3 DNA sequence: TGTGCCAGCAGCTTAGGAGGGTCAAAAAACATTCAGTACTTC.